A selection of T cell receptor beta chains follows, all from one sample in a study of OX40 agonist ivuxolimab in advanced cancers. TCRdb's table, derived via immunoSEQ multiplex PCR, lists solely in-frame clones and lacks some. This repertoire shows fewer than 50,000 clones, about 85% found once; its top ten account for approximately 52%. The material was CD4+ or CD8+ T cells sorted from blood, obtained in a trial of the OX40 agonist ivuxolimab. All receptors come from an adult with an advanced solid tumor such as melanoma, head and neck, liver or kidney cancer. Each CDR3 is given with its conserved first and last residue. D genes are given only for firm matches. Some rows mark clone size as missing; the rest say once, few, many or name a class of expanded clone.

V gene: TRBV10-3
D gene: TRBD1
J gene: TRBJ1-3
clone size: .
CDR3 DNA: TGTGCCATCAGTGCAGGGGGGCTCGGTGGAAACACCATATATTTT
CDR3 protein: CAISAGGLGGNTIYF

V gene: TRBV6-7
D gene: .
J gene: TRBJ1-2
clone size: .
CDR3 DNA: TGTGCCTCTAGAAGGTCGGGCGGAGGCTACACCTTC
CDR3 protein: CASRRSGGGYTF

V gene: TRBV19
D gene: .
J gene: TRBJ1-1
clone size: .
CDR3 DNA: TGTGCCAGTAGTATAGATAGGACTCCCTGGAACACTGAAGCTTTCTTT
CDR3 protein: CASSIDRTPWNTEAFF

V gene: TRBV2
D gene: .
J gene: TRBJ1-4
clone size: .
CDR3 DNA: TGTGCCAGCGGCGACCCCATTACAACTAATGAAAAACTGTTTTTT
CDR3 protein: CASGDPITTNEKLFF

V gene: TRBV25-1
D gene: .
J gene: TRBJ2-5
clone size: .
CDR3 DNA: TGTGCCAGCAGTGGTCTTACAGGACAACAAGAGACCCAGTACTTC
CDR3 protein: CASSGLTGQQETQYF

V gene: TRBV27
D gene: .
J gene: TRBJ2-3
clone size: .
CDR3 DNA: TGTGCCAGCAGTCTCGAAAGGTTGCGCACAGATACGCAGTATTTT
CDR3 protein: CASSLERLRTDTQYF

V gene: TRBV10-3
D gene: TRBD1
J gene: TRBJ1-2
clone size: .
CDR3 DNA: TGTGCCATCAGTGAGTCACTATCCGGGACAGGGTACGGCTACACCTTC
CDR3 protein: CAISESLSGTGYGYTF

V gene: TRBV14
D gene: TRBD2
J gene: TRBJ2-3
clone size: few
CDR3 DNA: TGTGCCAGCAGCCAAGTCGAAGATGTAGCGGGAGTGATGGATACGCAGTATTTT
CDR3 protein: CASSQVEDVAGVMDTQYF

V gene: TRBV27
D gene: .
J gene: TRBJ1-6
clone size: .
CDR3 DNA: TGTGCCAGCAGCTCGGTGGGGGGAAGCTCCTATAATTCACCCCTCCACTTT
CDR3 protein: CASSSVGGSSYNSPLHF

V gene: TRBV27
D gene: .
J gene: TRBJ1-2
clone size: few
CDR3 DNA: TGTGCCAGCAGTGCTACAGCTAATAACTATGGCTACACCTTC
CDR3 protein: CASSATANNYGYTF

V gene: TRBV10-3
D gene: TRBD1
J gene: TRBJ1-6
clone size: .
CDR3 DNA: TGTGCCATCAGTGCGGGGACAGGGGAGAGTCATTCACCCCTCCACTTT
CDR3 protein: CAISAGTGESHSPLHF

V gene: TRBV28
D gene: .
J gene: TRBJ1-2
clone size: once
CDR3 DNA: TGTGCCAGCAGCTCCCCCGGGCAGGGCGTTAACTATGGCTACACCTTC
CDR3 protein: CASSSPGQGVNYGYTF

V gene: TRBV23-1
D gene: .
J gene: TRBJ1-1
clone size: .
CDR3 DNA: TGCGCCAGCAGTCAGGAGGCCACGAACACTGAAGCTTTCTTT
CDR3 protein: CASSQEATNTEAFF

V gene: TRBV27
D gene: .
J gene: TRBJ2-1
clone size: .
CDR3 DNA: TGTGCCAGCAGTCCGGACGGGTACAATGAGCAGTTCTTC
CDR3 protein: CASSPDGYNEQFF

V gene: TRBV4-3
D gene: .
J gene: TRBJ1-2
clone size: .
CDR3 DNA: TGCGCCAGCAGCCAAGATCCCGACCGTGCCGATGGCTACACCTTC
CDR3 protein: CASSQDPDRADGYTF